This T cell receptor (beta chain) was sequenced during a study of T-cell reconstitution after alpha-beta-depleted transplantation in children. Comments on this clonotype: Its antigen is unidentified.

It was with unique molecular identifiers that the TCRbeta library was prepared. TCRdb itself ran the PCR reads through MiXCR, one entry per CDR3 protein. The sample yields over 450,000 distinct CDR3 sequences, roughly a tenth seen once. V lost 3 bases and J lost 0, with 20 bases in between. The germline gives CDR1 LNHDA, CDR2 SQIVND (reference sequence). This CDR3 comprises 18 residues. Study conclusions and caveats: The authors attributed T-cell counts and diversity one year after transplant mostly to newly produced T cells. About two months after transplant, alpha-beta T cells reportedly came from several hundred expanded graft clones. For some patients, TCRbeta diversity was high at day 60 because of recipient T cells and thymic progenitors that survived.

Specimen: PBMCs, collected before TCRalphabeta/CD19-depleted stem cell transplant. V and J are TRBV19 and TRBJ1-2; TRBD1 might be the D (5 bases). This sequence was found in a child aged 2-9 years with inherited bone marrow failure, due to receive a stem cell transplant. The CDR3 loop is CASSIGRGRYNSNYGYTF. The CDR3 DNA follows: TGTGCCAGTAGTATCGGACGGGGACGGTACAATTCTAACTATGGCTACACCTTC.